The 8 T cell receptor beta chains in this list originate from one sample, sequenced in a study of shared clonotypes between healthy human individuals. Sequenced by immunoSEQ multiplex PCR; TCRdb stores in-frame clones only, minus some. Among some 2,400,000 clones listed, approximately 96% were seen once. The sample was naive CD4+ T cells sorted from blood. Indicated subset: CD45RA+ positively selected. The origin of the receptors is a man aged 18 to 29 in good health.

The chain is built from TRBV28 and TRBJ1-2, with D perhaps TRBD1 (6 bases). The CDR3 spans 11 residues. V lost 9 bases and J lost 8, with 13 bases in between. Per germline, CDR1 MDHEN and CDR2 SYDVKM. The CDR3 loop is CASHRGRGYTF. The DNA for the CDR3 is TGTGCCAGTCATAGGGGGAGGGGCTACACCTTC.

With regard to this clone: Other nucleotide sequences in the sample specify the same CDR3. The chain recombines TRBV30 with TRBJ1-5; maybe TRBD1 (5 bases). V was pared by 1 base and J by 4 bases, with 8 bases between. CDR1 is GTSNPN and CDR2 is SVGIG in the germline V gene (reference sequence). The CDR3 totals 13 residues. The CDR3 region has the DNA TGTGCCTGGAGTGCCGGGGGGAATCAGCCCCAGCATTTT. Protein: CAWSAGGNQPQHF.

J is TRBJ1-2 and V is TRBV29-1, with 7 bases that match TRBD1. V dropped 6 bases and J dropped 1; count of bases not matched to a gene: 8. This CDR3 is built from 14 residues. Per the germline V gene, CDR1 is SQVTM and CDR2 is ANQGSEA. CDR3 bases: TGCAGCGTCCGTACCGGACAGGATAACTATGGCTACACCTTC. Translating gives CSVRTGQDNYGYTF.

CDR3 amino acids: CASSRGQAPGNTIYF. CDR3 sequence (DNA): TGTGCCAGCAGTCGCGGACAGGCTCCCGGAAACACCATATATTTT. The chain has TRBV11-2 and TRBJ1-3; 7 bases match TRBD1. This CDR3 comprises 15 residues. CDR1 is SGHAT and CDR2 is FQNNGV in the germline V gene. Unmatched junction bases numbered 9, after V lost 6 bases and J lost 4 bases.

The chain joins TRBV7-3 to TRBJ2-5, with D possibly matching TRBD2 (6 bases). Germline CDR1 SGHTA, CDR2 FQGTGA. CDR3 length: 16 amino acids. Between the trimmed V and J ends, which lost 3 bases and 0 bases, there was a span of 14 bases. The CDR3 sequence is CASSLYGRGNQETQYF. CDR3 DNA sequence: TGTGCCAGCAGCTTGTACGGGCGGGGAAACCAAGAGACCCAGTACTTC.

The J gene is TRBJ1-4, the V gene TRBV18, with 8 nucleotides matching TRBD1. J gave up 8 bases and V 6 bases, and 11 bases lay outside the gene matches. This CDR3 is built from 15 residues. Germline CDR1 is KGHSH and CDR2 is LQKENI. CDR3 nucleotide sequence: TGTGCCAGCTCCCAGGGGGCCCTCCGAAACGAAAAACTGTTTTTT. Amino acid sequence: CASSQGALRNEKLFF.

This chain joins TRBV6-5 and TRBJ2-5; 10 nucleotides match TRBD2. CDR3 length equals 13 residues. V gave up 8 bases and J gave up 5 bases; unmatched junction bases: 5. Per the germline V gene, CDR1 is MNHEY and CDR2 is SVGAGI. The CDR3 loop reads CASLAGEHETQYF. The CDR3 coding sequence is TGTGCCAGCCTAGCGGGAGAGCATGAGACCCAGTACTTC.

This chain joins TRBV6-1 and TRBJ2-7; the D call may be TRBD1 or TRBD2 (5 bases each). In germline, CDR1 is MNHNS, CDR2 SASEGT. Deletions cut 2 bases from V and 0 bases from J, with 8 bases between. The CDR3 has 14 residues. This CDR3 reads CASSESGSSYEQYF. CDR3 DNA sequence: TGTGCCAGCAGTGAATCAGGGAGCTCCTACGAGCAGTACTTC.